This T cell receptor beta chain was found in a study of T cells after yellow fever vaccination. Germline CDR1 reads SGHTA; CDR2 reads FQGNSA. CDR3 size: 16 residues. Trimming cost V 3 bases and J 1 base, with 15 bases left between them. TCRdb used MiXCR to reprocess the 5' RACE reads, holding one entry per CDR3 protein. The table has 400,000 or so distinct CDR3 sequences, approximately 18% seen once. The clonotype was recovered from a man between 18 and 29 years old who received the YFV17D yellow fever vaccine. Source: PBMCs, taken before the yellow fever booster vaccination. The chain recombines TRBV7-2 with TRBJ1-1; D might be TRBD1 (5 bases). CDR3 loop: CASSLERRGQNTEAFF. CDR3 DNA: TGTGCCAGCAGCTTGGAACGCCGGGGCCAGAACACTGAAGCTTTCTTT.